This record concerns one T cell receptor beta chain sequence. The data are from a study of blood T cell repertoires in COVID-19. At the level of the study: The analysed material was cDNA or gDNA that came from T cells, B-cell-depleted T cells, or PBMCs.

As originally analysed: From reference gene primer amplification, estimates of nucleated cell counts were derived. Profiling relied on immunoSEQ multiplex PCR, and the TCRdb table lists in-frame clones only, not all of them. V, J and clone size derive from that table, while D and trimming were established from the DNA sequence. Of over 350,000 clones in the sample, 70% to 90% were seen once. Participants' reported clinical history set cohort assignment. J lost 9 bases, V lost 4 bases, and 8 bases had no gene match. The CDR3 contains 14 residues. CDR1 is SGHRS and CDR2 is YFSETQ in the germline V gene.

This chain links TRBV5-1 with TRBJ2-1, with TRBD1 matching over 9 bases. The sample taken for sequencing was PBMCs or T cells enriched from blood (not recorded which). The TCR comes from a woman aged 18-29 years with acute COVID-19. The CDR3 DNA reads TGCGCCAGCAGCACTCGAATGACAGGGGGTGAGCAGTTCTTC. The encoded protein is CASSTRMTGGEQFF.